A single sample is the source of the 26 T cell receptor beta chains below, sequenced in a study of blood T cells in healthy people across ages. A J-beta primer mix and a sample-barcoded 5' primer were used in a second PCR of roughly 6 to 11 cycles. Using its own MiXCR run on the 5' RACE reads, TCRdb lists one record per CDR3 protein. The data show nearly 1 million distinct CDR3 sequences, with 51% seen just once and about a fifth held by the top ten. Material: blood. The origin of the receptors is a woman aged 60-75 years in good health.

A few counts support this clonotype. V and J are TRBV4-2 and TRBJ1-2, with D possibly TRBD1 on 5 matching bases. Germline assignment: CDR1 LGHNA and CDR2 YNFKEQ. The CDR3 length is 14 residues. Trimming took 1 base from V and 1 from J, leaving 7 bases between them. The CDR3 nucleotides are TGTGCCAGCAGCCAAGCGGGACTTAACTATGGCTACACCTTC. Its protein product is CASSQAGLNYGYTF.

V is TRBV4-1 and J is TRBJ1-1, with 9 bases identical to TRBD1. The junction had 6 bases not matched to a gene; V was cut back by 4 bases and J by 3 bases. From germline, CDR1 is MGHRA and CDR2 YSYEKL. The CDR3 contains 15 residues. The CDR3 DNA sequence: TGCGCCAGCAGCCTAAAGGACAGGGGATACACTGAAGCTTTCTTT. Protein sequence: CASSLKDRGYTEAFF.

In this sample, this clonotype turned up a few times. This chain links TRBV20-1 with TRBJ2-3, with a weak D call TRBD2 (5 bases). The V end was cut by 2 bases, the J end by 4 bases, with 10 bases between. The germline V gene encodes CDR1 DFQATT and CDR2 SNEGSKA (reference sequence). The CDR3 is made up of 13 amino acids. The CDR3 reads CSARSPEADTQYF. Here the CDR3 DNA reads TGCAGTGCTAGATCTCCGGAGGCAGATACGCAGTATTTT.

V is TRBV5-1 and J is TRBJ2-1; no clear D gene. The CDR3 is 16 residues long. The ends were cut back, 2 bases at V and 2 bases at J, with 14 bases in the middle. Germline CDR1 SGHRS, CDR2 YFSETQ. The CDR3 sequence is CASSFPPGHAYNEQFF. DNA of the CDR3: TGCGCCAGCAGCTTTCCACCTGGTCACGCCTACAATGAGCAGTTCTTC.

The chain recombines TRBV4-1 with TRBJ1-2; D is possibly TRBD1 (6 bases). V gave up 0 bases and J gave up 8 bases, with 19 bases separating them. Germline loops: CDR1 MGHRA, CDR2 YSYEKL. The CDR3 runs 16 residues. The CDR3 protein is CASSQDRWGASRGYTF. The CDR3 nucleotides read TGCGCCAGCAGCCAAGATCGATGGGGGGCCTCCAGGGGCTACACCTTC.

This clonotype was seen at least ten times. V usage is TRBV6-6 and J usage is TRBJ2-7; D not resolved. The CDR3 sequence is 13 residues long. V lost 4 bases, J lost 2 bases, and 9 bases lay in between. The V gene's germline CDR1 is MNHNY and CDR2 SVGAGI (reference sequence). CDR3 sequence (DNA): TGTGCCAGCAGTTTACGGCGAACCTACGAGCAGTACTTC. This gives the protein CASSLRRTYEQYF.

This clonotype showed up just a few times. The chain combines TRBV4-1 with TRBJ1-1, with D hard to call. Trimming left V 4 bases short and J 8 bases short, with 14 bases between. This CDR3 is built from 13 residues. Germline V lookup: CDR1 MGHRA, CDR2 YSYEKL. The CDR3 reads CASSLPAGREAFF. CDR3 DNA sequence: TGCGCCAGCAGCCTCCCGGCGGGCAGAGAAGCTTTCTTT.

This clonotype has a handful of counts. The V call is TRBV7-9, the J call TRBJ2-7; possible D gene TRBD2, 5 bases. The CDR3 contains 15 residues. V was clipped by 3 bases and J by 5 bases, with 17 bases between them. The V gene's germline CDR1 is SEHNR and CDR2 FQNEAQ (reference sequence). The CDR3: CASSFFRGKRDEQYF. The CDR3 DNA follows: TGTGCCAGCAGCTTTTTTCGAGGGAAACGCGACGAGCAGTACTTC. Looking up the rest from reference TRBV7-9 and TRBJ2-7 gives the full variable domain: DTGVSQNPRHKITKRGQNVTFRCDPISEHNRLYWYRQTLGQGPEFLTYFQNEAQLEKSRLLSDRFSAERPKGSFSTLEIQRTEQGDSAMYLCASSFFRGKRDEQYFGPGTRLTVT.

The chain recombines TRBV7-3 with TRBJ1-1, with D possibly TRBD1 on 6 matching bases. The CDR3 length is 13 residues. The germline CDR1 and CDR2 sequences are SGHTA and FQGTGA. Trimming pared 4 bases from V and 7 bases from J, leaving 13 bases between. The CDR3 sequence is CASSSEGTIEAFF. The CDR3 DNA sequence: TGTGCCAGCAGCTCCGAGGGGACAATTGAAGCTTTCTTT.

This chain joins TRBV2 and TRBJ2-2; a possible D gene is TRBD1 (6 bases). The CDR3 totals 15 residues. The germline gives CDR1 SNHLY, CDR2 FYNNEI. V gave up 2 bases and J gave up 7 bases, with 14 bases separating them. The CDR3 loop reads CASSEQGKVYGELFF. The CDR3 region has the DNA TGTGCCAGCAGTGAACAGGGGAAAGTTTACGGGGAGCTGTTTTTT.

The rearrangement uses TRBV20-1 and TRBJ2-1, with unresolved D. CDR3 length: 17 residues. Trimming pared 0 bases from V and 4 bases from J, leaving 19 bases between. The germline gives CDR1 DFQATT, CDR2 SNEGSKA (reference sequence). The CDR3 is CSARDRAAGFLYNEQFF. In DNA, the CDR3 is TGCAGTGCTAGAGATCGGGCAGCCGGGTTCCTTTACAATGAGCAGTTCTTC.

The chain combines TRBV2 with TRBJ2-7; perhaps TRBD2 as D (6 bases). Looked up from germline, CDR1 is SNHLY and CDR2 is FYNNEI. The CDR3 totals 14 residues. Trimming took off 7 bases at V and 4 bases at J, with 17 bases between the two ends. The CDR3 sequence is CASTVAVGVYEQYF. CDR3 in DNA: TGTGCCAGCACAGTAGCGGTCGGGGTTTACGAGCAGTACTTC.

The chain is built from TRBV27 and TRBJ2-4, with a tentative D call TRBD1 (6 bases). The end of the DNA aligns better with TRBJ2-5, so the J call may be wrong. Looked up from germline, CDR1 is MNHEY and CDR2 is SMNVEV (reference sequence). This CDR3 has 15 residues. The CDR3 DNA is TGTGCCGCCGCCGGGGACACGATGAGGGAAGAGACCCAGTACTTC. Translation gives CAAAGDTMREETQYF.

This chain joins TRBV28 and TRBJ2-2; D might be TRBD1 (5 bases). V was trimmed by 4 bases and J by 8 bases, leaving 20 bases between them. The CDR3 is made up of 16 amino acids. Germline-derived CDR1 and CDR2 are MDHEN and SYDVKM. The CDR3 coding sequence is TGTGCCAGCAGTTCCCCACAGACAGCCCAACGGGGGGAGCTGTTTTTT. It is translated as CASSSPQTAQRGELFF.

This clonotype was picked up a small number of times. This chain uses TRBV6-1 with TRBJ2-5; a weak D match, TRBD2 (6 bases). The germline CDR1 and CDR2 sequences are MNHNS and SASEGT. CDR3 length: 13 amino acids. V lost 8 bases and J lost 8, with 18 bases in between. Here the CDR3 reads CASVLIPGDTQYF. The CDR3 DNA reads TGTGCCAGCGTCTTAATTCCGGGGGATACCCAGTACTTC.

This sequence joins TRBV6-1 and TRBJ2-5; D gene unclear. The germline V gene encodes CDR1 MNHNS and CDR2 SASEGT. The CDR3 contains 12 residues. The germline V and J ends were trimmed by 8 bases and 5 bases, with 12 bases remaining between them. The CDR3 reads CASARHKETQYF. CDR3 coding DNA: TGTGCCAGCGCGCGGCACAAGGAGACCCAGTACTTC.

The rearrangement links TRBV28 to TRBJ2-7, with D uncertain. Between the trimmed V and J ends, which lost 11 bases and 0 bases, there was a span of 14 bases. The V gene's germline CDR1 is MDHEN and CDR2 SYDVKM. The length of the CDR3 is 13 residues. The CDR3 DNA sequence: TGTGCCTCAGGCCGCTATAGCTCCTACGAGCAGTACTTC. As protein: CASGRYSSYEQYF.

The V call is TRBV11-2, the J call TRBJ2-4, with a weak D call TRBD2 (6 bases). Germline V CDR1 and CDR2: SGHAT, FQNNGV. This CDR3 spans 13 amino acids. V was trimmed by 1 base and J by 9 bases, leaving 10 bases between them. The CDR3 nucleotides are TGTGCCAGCAGCTTAGCAGCCGGGAGCATTCAGTACTTC. It is translated as CASSLAAGSIQYF.

This chain joins TRBV7-2 and TRBJ2-7; no reliable D call. Between the trimmed V and J ends, which lost 1 base and 2 bases, there was a span of 9 bases. Germline V gene sequence: CDR1 SGHTA, CDR2 FQGNSA. The CDR3 covers 14 residues. CDR3 region: CASSLDSGAYEQYF. DNA of the CDR3: TGTGCCAGCAGCTTAGATTCTGGAGCCTACGAGCAGTACTTC.

This chain links TRBV12-3 or TRBV12-4 with TRBJ1-5; no definite D call. This CDR3 contains 18 residues. The V and J ends lost 6 bases and 5 bases respectively, with 26 bases between them. The CDR3 DNA follows: TGTGCCAGCAGCTTGATTGCTGGGCAGGCCGAGGTTTATCAGCCCCAGCATTTT. Translated, it gives CASSLIAGQAEVYQPQHF.

Turning to this clonotype: The junction departs from germline at one end; a sequencing error may be responsible. The CDR3 loop is CASSLPGLAGEDTQYF. The CDR3 DNA follows: TGTGCCAGTAGCTTACCGGGACTAGCGGGAGAGGATACGCAGTATTTT. The J gene is TRBJ2-3, the V gene TRBV5-6; TRBD2 matches at 14 bases. The CDR3 is made up of 16 amino acids. The germline CDR1 and CDR2 sequences are SGHDT and YYEEEE.

The chain couples TRBV28 to TRBJ2-5; 9 nucleotides align to TRBD1. The DNA end is a closer match to TRBJ2-7, so the J assignment may be wrong. CDR3 size: 12 residues. The germline gives CDR1 MDHEN, CDR2 SYDVKM. The CDR3 region has the DNA TGTGCCAGCGGGACAGGGAACATCGAGCAGTACTTC. Its protein product is CASGTGNIEQYF.

The chain links TRBV15 to TRBJ1-1; D not certain. This CDR3 has 12 amino acids. The V end was cut by 1 base, the J end by 9 bases, with 9 bases between. Germline CDR1 is LNHNV and CDR2 is YYDKDF (reference sequence). The DNA for the CDR3 is TGTGCCACCAGCAGAGTGACACAGCAAGCTTTCTTT. It is translated as CATSRVTQQAFF.

This clonotype occurred a few times. The genes are TRBV12-3 or TRBV12-4 and TRBJ2-1, with D unclear. This CDR3 has 13 residues. The V and J ends lost 2 bases and 9 bases respectively, with 11 bases between them. CDR3 sequence: CASSLTTFPEQFF. CDR3 sequence (DNA): TGTGCCAGCAGTTTAACTACGTTCCCTGAGCAGTTCTTC.

This clonotype was seen a single time. The chain couples TRBV7-6 to TRBJ2-7, with 10 positions matching TRBD1. The V gene end was trimmed by 4 bases and the J gene end by 4 bases; junction bases not matched to a gene: 7. Looked up from germline, CDR1 is SGHVS and CDR2 is FNYEAQ. This CDR3 is built from 15 residues. DNA for the CDR3: TGTGCCAGCAGCTCTGGGACAGGGGTTTCGTACGAGCAGTACTTC. It specifies CASSSGTGVSYEQYF.

The J gene is TRBJ2-5, the V gene TRBV7-2; 8 bases map to TRBD2. The CDR3 extends over 15 amino acids. In germline, CDR1 is SGHTA, CDR2 FQGNSA. Trimming at V came to 9 bases and at J to 2 bases, leaving 11 bases not matched to a gene. CDR3 residues: CASAGGGGRQETQYF. The CDR3 DNA reads TGTGCCAGTGCGGGGGGAGGAGGACGACAAGAGACCCAGTACTTC.